This T cell receptor beta chain was obtained from a study of tumor-infiltrating lymphocytes in localized non-small cell lung cancer. The CDR3 contains 13 residues. V lost 5 bases and J 3 bases, leaving 10 bases between the germline ends. Germline loops: CDR1 SGHVS, CDR2 FNYEAQ. Clones were sequenced by immunoSEQ multiplex PCR, and TCRdb holds only the in-frame ones, with some missing. The sample consists of around 10,000 clones, 60% of them appearing once. J is TRBJ1-1 and V is TRBV7-6, with no clear D. Input material: uninvolved lung tissue not adjacent to the tumor. The TCR sequence derives from a human donor with non-small cell lung cancer. The CDR3 nucleotides are TGTGCCAGCAGCCTTAGCTCGGACACTGAAGCTTTCTTT. This translates into CASSLSSDTEAFF.